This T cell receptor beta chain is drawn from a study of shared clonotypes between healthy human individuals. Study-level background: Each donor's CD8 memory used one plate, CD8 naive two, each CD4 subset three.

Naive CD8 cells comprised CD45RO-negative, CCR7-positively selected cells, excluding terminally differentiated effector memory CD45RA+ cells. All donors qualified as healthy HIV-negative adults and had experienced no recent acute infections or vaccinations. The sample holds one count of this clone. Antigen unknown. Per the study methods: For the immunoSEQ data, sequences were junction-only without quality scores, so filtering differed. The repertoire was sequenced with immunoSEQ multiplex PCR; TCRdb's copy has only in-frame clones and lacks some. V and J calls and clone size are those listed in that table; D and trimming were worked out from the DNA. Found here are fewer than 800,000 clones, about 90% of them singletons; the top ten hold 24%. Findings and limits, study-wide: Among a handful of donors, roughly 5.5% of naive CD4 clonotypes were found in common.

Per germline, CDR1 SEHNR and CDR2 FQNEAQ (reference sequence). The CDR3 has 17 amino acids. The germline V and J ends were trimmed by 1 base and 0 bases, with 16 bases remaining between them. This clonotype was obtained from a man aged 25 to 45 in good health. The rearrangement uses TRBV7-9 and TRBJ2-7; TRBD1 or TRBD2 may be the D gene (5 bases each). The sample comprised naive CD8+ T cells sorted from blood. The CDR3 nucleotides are TGTGCCAGCAGCTTAGATCAGCCGGGACGGGCCTCCTACGAGCAGTACTTC. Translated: CASSLDQPGRASYEQYF.